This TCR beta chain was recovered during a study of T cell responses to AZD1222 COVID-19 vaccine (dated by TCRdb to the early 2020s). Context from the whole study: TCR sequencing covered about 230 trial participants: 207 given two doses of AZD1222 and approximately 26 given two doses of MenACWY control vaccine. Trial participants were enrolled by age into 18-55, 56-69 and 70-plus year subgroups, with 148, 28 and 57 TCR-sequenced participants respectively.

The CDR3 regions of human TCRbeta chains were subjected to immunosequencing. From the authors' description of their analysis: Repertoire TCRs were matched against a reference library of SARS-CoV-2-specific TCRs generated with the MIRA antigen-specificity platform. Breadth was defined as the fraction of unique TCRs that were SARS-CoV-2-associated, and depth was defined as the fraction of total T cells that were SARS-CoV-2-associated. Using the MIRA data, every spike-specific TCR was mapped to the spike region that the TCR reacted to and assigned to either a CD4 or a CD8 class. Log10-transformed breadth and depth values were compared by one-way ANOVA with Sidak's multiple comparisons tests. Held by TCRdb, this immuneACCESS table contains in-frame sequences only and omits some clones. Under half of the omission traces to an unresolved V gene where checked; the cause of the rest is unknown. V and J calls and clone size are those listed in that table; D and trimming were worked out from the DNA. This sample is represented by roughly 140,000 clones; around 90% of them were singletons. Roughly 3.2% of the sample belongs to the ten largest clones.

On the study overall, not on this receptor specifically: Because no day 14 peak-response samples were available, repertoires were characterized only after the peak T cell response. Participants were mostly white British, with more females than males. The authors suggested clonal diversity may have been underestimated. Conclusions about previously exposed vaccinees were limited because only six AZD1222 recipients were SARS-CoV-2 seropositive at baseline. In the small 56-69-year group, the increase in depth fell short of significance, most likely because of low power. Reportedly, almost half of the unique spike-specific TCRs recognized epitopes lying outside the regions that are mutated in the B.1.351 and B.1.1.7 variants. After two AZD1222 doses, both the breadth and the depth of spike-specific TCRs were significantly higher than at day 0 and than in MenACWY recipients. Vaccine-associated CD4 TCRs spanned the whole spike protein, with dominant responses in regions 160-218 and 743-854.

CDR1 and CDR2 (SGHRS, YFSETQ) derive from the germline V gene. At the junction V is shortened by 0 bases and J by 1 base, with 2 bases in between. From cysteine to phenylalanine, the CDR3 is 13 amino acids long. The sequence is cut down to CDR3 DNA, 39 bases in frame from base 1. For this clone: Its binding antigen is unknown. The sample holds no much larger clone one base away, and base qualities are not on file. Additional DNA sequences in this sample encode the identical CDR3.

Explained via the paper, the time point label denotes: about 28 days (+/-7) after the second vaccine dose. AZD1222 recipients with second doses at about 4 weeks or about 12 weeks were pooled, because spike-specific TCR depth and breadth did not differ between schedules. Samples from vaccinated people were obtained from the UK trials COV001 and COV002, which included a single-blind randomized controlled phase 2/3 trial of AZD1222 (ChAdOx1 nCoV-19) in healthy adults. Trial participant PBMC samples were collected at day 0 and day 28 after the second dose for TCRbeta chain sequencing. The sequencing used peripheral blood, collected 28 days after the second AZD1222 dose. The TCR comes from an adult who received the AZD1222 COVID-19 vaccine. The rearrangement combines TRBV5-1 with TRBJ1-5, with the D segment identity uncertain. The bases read TGCGCCAGCAGCTTGGACAGCAATCAGCCCCAGCATTTT. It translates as CASSLDSNQPQHF. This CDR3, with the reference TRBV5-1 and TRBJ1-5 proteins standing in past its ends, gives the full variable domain KAGVTQTPRYLIKTRGQQVTLSCSPISGHRSVSWYQQTPGQGLQFLFEYFSETQRNKGNFPGRFSGRQFSNSRSEMNVSTLELGDSALYLCASSLDSNQPQHFGDGTRLSIL.